This TCR beta chain derives from a study of T cells of healthy individuals. The CDR3 has 19 amino acids. V dropped 0 bases and J dropped 2; count of bases not matched to a gene: 15. Germline lookup yields CDR1 SEHNR and CDR2 FQNEAQ (reference sequence). A few counts support this clonotype. Each CDR3 protein is one row after TCRdb ran MiXCR on the 5' RACE reads. The sample yields nearly 100,000 distinct CDR3 sequences, 17% seen once. The chain recombines TRBV7-9 with TRBJ2-7, with 8 bases that match TRBD1. The sequence was obtained from a human donor in good health. Written as DNA, the CDR3 is TGTGCCAGCAGCTTAGCCCTCCTAGCCGGACGGGACAGGCCCTACGAGCAGTACTTC. It is translated as CASSLALLAGRDRPYEQYF.